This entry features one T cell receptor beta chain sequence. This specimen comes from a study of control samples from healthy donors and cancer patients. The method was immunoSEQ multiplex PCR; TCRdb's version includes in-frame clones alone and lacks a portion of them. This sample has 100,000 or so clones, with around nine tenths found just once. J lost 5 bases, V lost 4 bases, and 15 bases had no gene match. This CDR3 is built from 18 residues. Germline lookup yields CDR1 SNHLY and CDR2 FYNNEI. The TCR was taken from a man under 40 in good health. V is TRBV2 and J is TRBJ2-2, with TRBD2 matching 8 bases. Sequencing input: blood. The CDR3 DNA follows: TGTGCCAGCAGTGCGCCCTTAGCCGGCGGGAGGCGGACCGGGGAGCTGTTTTTT. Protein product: CASSAPLAGGRRTGELFF.